A selection of T cell receptor beta chains follows, all from one sample in a study of blood T cells in healthy people across ages. Each CDR3 protein gets one entry after TCRdb re-called the 5' RACE reads with MiXCR. The sample holds about 560,000 distinct CDR3 sequences, about 25% seen once. This sample also belongs to another study, concerning T cells of mothers and their children.

The sample was blood. These receptors originate from a boy between 2 and 10 years old in good health. Both conserved end residues are part of each CDR3.

V: TRBV15; length: 16; J: TRBJ2-4; CDR3: CATRSGWKITKNIQYF
V: TRBV20-1; length: 14; J: TRBJ2-5; CDR3: CSAAPSGGGETQYF
V: TRBV5-1; length: 14; J: TRBJ2-6; CDR3: CASSPWWEHNVLTF
V: TRBV20-1; length: 13; J: TRBJ1-1; CDR3: CSARQRMNTEAFF
V: TRBV11-2; length: 15; J: TRBJ2-1; CDR3: CASSSDTSIYNEQFF
V: TRBV5-5; length: 15; J: .; CDR3: CASSPGTGVRETQFF
V: TRBV13; length: 12; J: TRBJ2-5; CDR3: CASSWVQETQYF
V: TRBV12-3/TRBV12-4; length: 15; J: TRBJ1-1; CDR3: CASSWGGTGRTEAFF
V: TRBV25-1; length: 15; J: TRBJ2-1; CDR3: CASSGPGVVYNEQFF
V: TRBV12-3/TRBV12-4; length: 9; J: TRBJ2-7; CDR3: CAYGYEQYF
V: TRBV12-3/TRBV12-4; length: 15; J: TRBJ2-1; CDR3: CASSPGTLGHNEQFF
V: TRBV7-9; length: 15; J: TRBJ1-2; CDR3: CASSGDGTIPYGYTF
V: TRBV20-1; length: 17; J: TRBJ2-4; CDR3: CSVREAAGDLAKNIQYF
V: TRBV6-2/TRBV6-3; length: 13; J: TRBJ1-1; CDR3: CASSSQGATEAFF
V: TRBV6-6; length: 12; J: TRBJ2-7; CDR3: CACAQGSYKQYF
V: TRBV7-2; length: 14; J: TRBJ1-1; CDR3: CASSLWGLVAEAFF
V: TRBV29-1; length: 13; J: TRBJ2-2; CDR3: CSVERRETGELFF